Shown below are 5 T cell receptor beta chains from a single sample sequenced in a study of blood T cell repertoires in COVID-19. Sequenced by immunoSEQ multiplex PCR; TCRdb stores in-frame clones only, minus some. The data contain hundreds of thousands of clones, about nine tenths of them singletons. Sample: peripheral blood. The receptor source for this set is a woman between 25 and 40 years old with COVID-19, enrolled during active disease.

This clone was seen only a few times. This chain joins TRBV15 and TRBJ1-3; D is unclear. The CDR3 is 15 amino acids. Looked up from germline, CDR1 is LNHNV and CDR2 is YYDKDF (reference sequence). Trimming left V 2 bases short and J 0 bases short, with 8 bases between. This CDR3 is CATSRSGVSGNTIYF. The CDR3 nucleotides read TGTGCCACCAGCAGAAGTGGAGTCTCTGGAAACACCATATATTTT.

The sample holds a few counts of this clone. This rearrangement joins TRBV5-6 to TRBJ1-1; 7 bases map to TRBD1. CDR3 length: 12 amino acids. V shed 2 bases and J 8 bases; nucleotides not matched to a gene: 3. Germline V lookup: CDR1 SGHDT, CDR2 YYEEEE. The CDR3 reads CASSLTGVEAFF. As DNA, the CDR3 is TGTGCCAGCAGCTTAACAGGGGTAGAAGCTTTCTTT.

The rearrangement joins TRBV4-3 to TRBJ1-1; D perhaps matches TRBD1 (5 bases). V was cut by 0 bases and J by 4 bases, with 9 bases left in between. The CDR3 runs to 14 residues. Germline CDR1 LGHNA, CDR2 YSLEER. The CDR3 DNA follows: TGCGCCAGCAGCCAAGATCGAAGGGGCACTGAAGCTTTCTTT. Translating gives CASSQDRRGTEAFF.

The V gene is TRBV4-1, the J gene TRBJ1-1, with 8 bases identical to TRBD1. CDR1 and CDR2 (germline): MGHRA, YSYEKL. The CDR3 has 13 amino acids. The CDR3 DNA reads as TGCGCGAGTTCGGACAGGGCGACCACTGAAGCTTTCTTT. Protein product: CASSDRATTEAFF.

J is TRBJ1-5 and V is TRBV18, with 11 bases lining up with TRBD1. Germline lookup yields CDR1 KGHSH and CDR2 LQKENI. J lost 0 bases, V lost 5 bases, and 12 bases had no gene match. The CDR3 spans 19 residues. The CDR3 coding sequence is TGTGCCAGCTCATCGACCCCCGGGACAGGGGGTTATAGCAATCAGCCCCAGCATTTT. Residues: CASSSTPGTGGYSNQPQHF.